These T cell receptor beta chains were read from a single sample in a study of graft-versus-host responses after intestinal transplantation. Assay: immunoSEQ multiplex PCR; the TCRdb copy retains only in-frame clones and omits some. The sample shows some 25,000 clones, approximately 95% of them seen only once. The input for sequencing was PBMCs, taken 18 days after transplant. These TCRs come from a human patient who received an intestinal transplant, so some T cells may come from the graft donor. CDR3s include the opening cysteine and the closing phenylalanine or tryptophan. Fields, in order: J gene, D gene, clone size, V gene, CDR3 DNA, CDR3 protein. The D gene is left open where the match is weak. Part of the rows lack a size; the others show once, few, many or a class for expanded clones.

TRBJ2-1 TRBD2 - TRBV19 TGTGCCAGTAGTATCGGGACTACGGGTTACAATGAGCAGTTCTTC CASSIGTTGYNEQFF
TRBJ1-4 - - TRBV10-3 TGTGCCATCAGCCAAGACATTAATGAAAAACTGTTTTTT CAISQDINEKLFF
TRBJ2-7 TRBD1 - TRBV9 TGTGCCAGCAGCGGATCTTCCAAGGGGGCTCCGTGGGAGCAGTACTTC CASSGSSKGAPWEQYF
TRBJ1-2 - - TRBV19 TGTGCCAGTAGTATGGTCCAGGACAGAAACTATGGCTACACCTTC CASSMVQDRNYGYTF
TRBJ2-2 - - TRBV9 TGTGCCAGCAGCGTTCTGGTGGCCGGGGAGCTGTTTTTT CASSVLVAGELFF
TRBJ1-1 - - TRBV6-1 TGTGCCAGCAGTGTCCGGACAGCGAACACTGAAGCTTTCTTT CASSVRTANTEAFF
TRBJ2-1 - once TRBV7-8 TGTGCCAGCAGCTTAGGGGCAGGGGGGACTTTCGGTGAGCAGTTCTTC CASSLGAGGTFGEQFF
TRBJ2-3 TRBD1 - TRBV6-4 TGTGCCAGCAGTGACTCTACAGGGGGGACGCAGTATTTT CASSDSTGGTQYF
TRBJ1-1 - few TRBV18 TGTGCCAGCTCACCATCGGGGCCCCACACTGAAGCTTTCTTT CASSPSGPHTEAFF
TRBJ1-1 - - TRBV7-9 TGTGCCAGCAGCTTAGCGCTCAGGTCAACTAACACTGAAGCTTTCTTT CASSLALRSTNTEAFF
TRBJ2-1 TRBD2 - TRBV25-1 TGTGCCAGCAGTGATGAACGCGGGGGGAACCTCTACAATGAGCAGTTCTTC CASSDERGGNLYNEQFF
TRBJ1-2 - - TRBV6-5 TGTGCCAGCAGTTACTACTCGGGGGTGTCTTATGGCTACACCTTC CASSYYSGVSYGYTF
TRBJ2-2 - - TRBV5-1 TGCGCCAGCAGTCCTCTGCGGAACACCGGGGAGCTGTTTTTT CASSPLRNTGELFF
TRBJ1-6 - - TRBV5-4 TGTGCCAGCAGCTTGTTGGTAGGGTCGGATTCACCCCTCCACTTT CASSLLVGSDSPLHF
TRBJ2-1 TRBD1 once TRBV6-1 TGTGCCAGCATGGACAGGGGAGGGAACAATGAGCAGTTCTTC CASMDRGGNNEQFF
TRBJ2-7 - - TRBV18 TGTGCCAGCTCCAGGAGGGACAGCTCCTACGAGCAGTACTTC CASSRRDSSYEQYF
TRBJ2-2 - - TRBV7-9 TGTGCCAGCAGCTCCACATTTTGGGACGTATTTGACACCGGGGAGCTGTTTTTT CASSSTFWDVFDTGELFF
TRBJ1-3 - - TRBV7-2 TGTGCCAGCAGCTTAACCCTAGTTTCGGGAAACACCATATATTTT CASSLTLVSGNTIYF
TRBJ2-3 - - TRBV2 TGTGCCAGCAGTGAAACTTCGATTTTGGCAGATACGCAGTATTTT CASSETSILADTQYF
TRBJ2-2 - - TRBV6-5 TGTGCCAGCAGTCAGGGGATATCGAACACCGGGGAGCTGTTTTTT CASSQGISNTGELFF
TRBJ1-1 - - TRBV4-1 TGCGCCAGCAGAGGCAGGGGGAACACTGAAGCTTTCTTT CASRGRGNTEAFF
TRBJ2-3 TRBD2 - TRBV19 TGTGCCAGTAGTATAAGTTCGGGACTAGCGGGCTTGGAGCAGTATTTT CASSISSGLAGLEQYF
TRBJ1-1 - - TRBV6-1 TGTGCCAGCAGTTTGGGTCCTAAGTGGGGAGCTTTCTTT CASSLGPKWGAFF
TRBJ2-7 TRBD1 - TRBV5-1 TGCGCCAGCAGCTTGGGAGGGGGCCACGAGCAGTACTTC CASSLGGGHEQYF
TRBJ2-7 - - TRBV5-6 TGTGCCAGCAGCTTGACAGGCTCCTACGAGCAGTACTTC CASSLTGSYEQYF
TRBJ2-3 - few TRBV5-6 TGTGCCAGCAGCCCCGAGGGTCCGGACCTTACCACAGATACGCAGTATTTT CASSPEGPDLTTDTQYF
TRBJ2-2 - - TRBV4-1 TGCGCCAGCAGCCACTCTAAGAGGGGGGAAGAGCTGTTTTTT CASSHSKRGEELFF
TRBJ2-3 TRBD2 - TRBV19 TGTGCCAGTAGTCCACGGACTAGCGGGGGGTGGGATACGCAGTATTTT CASSPRTSGGWDTQYF
TRBJ2-5 - once TRBV14 TGTGCCAGCAGCCCCGGGACATCCTGGGGGGAGACCCAGTACTTC CASSPGTSWGETQYF
TRBJ2-4 - - TRBV5-1 TGCGCCAGCAGCCCCGGTGAGCCTAATCTAGCCAAAAACATTCAGTACTTC CASSPGEPNLAKNIQYF
TRBJ2-1 - - TRBV4-1 TGCGCCAGCAGCCAAGGAACCACCTCCTACAATGAGCAGTTCTTC CASSQGTTSYNEQFF
TRBJ2-2 TRBD1 once TRBV6-1 TGTGCCAGCAGTTCGGGACAGGGAGGAACCGGGGAGCTGTTTTTT CASSSGQGGTGELFF
TRBJ2-1 - - TRBV9 TGTGCCAGCAGCGTAGTCAGCGCGAATGAGCAGTTCTTC CASSVVSANEQFF
TRBJ2-7 TRBD1 - TRBV19 TGTGCCAGTAGTATTCGACAGGGGGCTTACGAGCAGTACTTC CASSIRQGAYEQYF
TRBJ1-1 - - TRBV19 TGTGCCAGTAGTATCCAGGGAGTGTACAACACTGAAGCTTTCTTT CASSIQGVYNTEAFF
TRBJ2-1 - - TRBV5-1 TGCGCCAGCGTCGGAGGCTCCTACAATGAGCAGTTCTTC CASVGGSYNEQFF
TRBJ2-2 TRBD1 - TRBV7-9 TGTGCCAGCAGCTCACCTGGACAGGGGATCACCGGGGAGCTGTTTTTT CASSSPGQGITGELFF
TRBJ2-7 TRBD2 - TRBV6-6 TGTGCCAGCAGTTCCCGGGGGGGATACGAGCAGTACTTC CASSSRGGYEQYF
TRBJ2-3 - - TRBV7-9 TGTGCCAGCAGCTTAAGGGCGGACCCGGACACAGATACGCAGTATTTT CASSLRADPDTDTQYF
TRBJ2-3 TRBD1 - TRBV30 TGTGCCTGGACCGGGGGACAGGGAAACACAGATACGCAGTATTTT CAWTGGQGNTDTQYF
TRBJ1-5 TRBD1 - TRBV2 TGTGCCAGCATGACGCAGGGGGCCAATCAGCCCCAGCATTTT CASMTQGANQPQHF
TRBJ1-1 - - TRBV5-4 TGTGCCAGCAGCTTCGAAGCGCGAGGGACTGAAGCTTTCTTT CASSFEARGTEAFF
TRBJ1-2 TRBD1 - TRBV15 TGTGCCACCAGCAGAGGGGGAGGGGGCTACTATGGCTACACCTTC CATSRGGGGYYGYTF
TRBJ2-1 TRBD1 - TRBV29-1 TGCAGCATAAACCCGGGACAGGGGTTCAATGAGCAGTTCTTC CSINPGQGFNEQFF
TRBJ1-6 - - TRBV4-2 TGTGCCAGCAGCCAAGTGGGGGATTCACCCCTCCACTTT CASSQVGDSPLHF